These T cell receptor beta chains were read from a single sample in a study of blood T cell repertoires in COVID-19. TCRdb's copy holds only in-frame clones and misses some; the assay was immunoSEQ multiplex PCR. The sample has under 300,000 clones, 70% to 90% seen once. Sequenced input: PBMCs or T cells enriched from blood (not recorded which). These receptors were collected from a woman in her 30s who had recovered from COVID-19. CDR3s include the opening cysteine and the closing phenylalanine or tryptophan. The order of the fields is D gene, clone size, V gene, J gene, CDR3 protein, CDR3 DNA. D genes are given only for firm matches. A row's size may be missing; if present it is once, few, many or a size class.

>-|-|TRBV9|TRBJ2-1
CASSVEGASYNEQFF
TGTGCCAGCAGCGTAGAAGGGGCCTCCTACAATGAGCAGTTCTTC
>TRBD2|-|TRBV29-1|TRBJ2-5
CSVASMTGGTQYF
TGCAGCGTTGCCTCGATGACGGGGGGAACCCAGTACTTC
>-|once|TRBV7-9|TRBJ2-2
CASSLVSPQGGGELFF
TGTGCCAGCAGCTTAGTGTCCCCCCAGGGTGGCGGGGAGCTGTTTTTT
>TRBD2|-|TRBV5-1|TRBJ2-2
CASSERLAIYTGELFF
TGCGCCAGCAGCGAGAGACTAGCCATTTACACCGGGGAGCTGTTTTTT
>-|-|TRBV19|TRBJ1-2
CASSGVIPNYGYTF
TGTGCCAGTAGCGGGGTCATTCCCAACTATGGCTACACCTTC
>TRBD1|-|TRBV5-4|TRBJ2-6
CASSLAGQARANVLTF
TGTGCCAGCAGCTTGGCCGGACAGGCCCGGGCCAACGTCCTGACTTTC
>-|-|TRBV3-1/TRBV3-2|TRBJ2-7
CASSQAATSVHEQYF
TGTGCCAGCAGCCAAGCCGCGACTAGTGTCCACGAGCAGTACTTC
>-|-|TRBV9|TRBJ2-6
CASTRGSGANVLTF
TGTGCCAGCACACGAGGCTCTGGGGCCAACGTCCTGACTTTC
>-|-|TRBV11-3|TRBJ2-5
CASKHDSNQETQYF
TGTGCCAGCAAGCATGACAGCAACCAAGAGACCCAGTACTTC
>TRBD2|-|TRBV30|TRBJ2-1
CAATAGFSYNEQFF
TGTGCCGCGACAGCGGGATTCTCCTACAATGAGCAGTTCTTC
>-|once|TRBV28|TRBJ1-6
CASSLMDSVFSSPLHF
TGTGCCAGCAGTTTAATGGATAGCGTTTTCAGTTCACCCCTCCACTTT
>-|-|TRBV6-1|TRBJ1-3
CASSEERVRRAEGNTIYF
TGTGCCAGCAGTGAAGAGAGAGTACGCAGGGCGGAGGGAAACACCATATATTTT
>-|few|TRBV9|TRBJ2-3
CASSVLVEHTQYF
TGTGCCAGCAGCGTTTTAGTAGAACATACGCAGTATTTT
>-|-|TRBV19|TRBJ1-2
CASSNGHNYGYTF
TGTGCCAGTAGTAACGGACACAACTATGGCTACACCTTC
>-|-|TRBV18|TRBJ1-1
CASSGQGGRTEAFF
TGTGCCAGCTCAGGCCAGGGCGGGAGGACTGAAGCTTTCTTT
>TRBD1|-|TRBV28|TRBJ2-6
CASSFAPDRAPGGANVLTF
TGTGCCAGCAGTTTTGCGCCGGACAGGGCACCTGGAGGGGCCAACGTCCTGACTTTC
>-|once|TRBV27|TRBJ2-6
CASSLAQVMRAGANVLTF
TGTGCCAGCAGTTTAGCCCAAGTTATGAGGGCTGGGGCCAACGTCCTGACTTTC
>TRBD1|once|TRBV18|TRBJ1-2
CASSTIEGGNYGYTF
TGTGCCAGCTCAACCATTGAAGGGGGCAACTATGGCTACACCTTC
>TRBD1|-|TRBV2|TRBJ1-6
CASSVDRAPSALHF
TGTGCCAGCAGCGTCGACAGGGCCCCGTCCGCCCTCCACTTT
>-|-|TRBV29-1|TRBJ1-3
CSVEVRSGNTIYF
TGCAGCGTTGAAGTTCGCTCTGGAAACACCATATATTTT
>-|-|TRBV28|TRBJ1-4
CASIQGTANEKLFF
TGTGCCAGCATCCAGGGTACGGCTAATGAAAAACTGTTTTTT
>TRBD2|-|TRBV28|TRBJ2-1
CASSFLKRGSSYNEQFF
TGTGCCAGCAGCTTCCTTAAGCGGGGGAGCTCCTACAATGAGCAGTTCTTC
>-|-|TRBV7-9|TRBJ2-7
CASSHRGGYEQYF
TGTGCCAGCAGCCACCGAGGGGGCTACGAGCAGTACTTC